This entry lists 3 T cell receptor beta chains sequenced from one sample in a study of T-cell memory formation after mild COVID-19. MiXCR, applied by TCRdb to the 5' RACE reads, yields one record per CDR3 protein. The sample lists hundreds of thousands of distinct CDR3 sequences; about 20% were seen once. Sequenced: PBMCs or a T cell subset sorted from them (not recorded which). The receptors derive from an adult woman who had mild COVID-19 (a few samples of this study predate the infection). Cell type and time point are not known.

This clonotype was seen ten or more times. CDR3 region: CASSPGGSNTGELFF. The CDR3 DNA sequence: TGTGCCAGCAGCCCGGGGGGTTCGAACACCGGGGAGCTGTTTTTT. V is TRBV7-8 and J is TRBJ2-2; 7 bases agree with TRBD2. The CDR3 totals 15 residues. V lost 5 bases and J lost 0; bases outside the gene matches: 3. Germline CDR1 reads SGHVS; CDR2 reads FQNEAQ.

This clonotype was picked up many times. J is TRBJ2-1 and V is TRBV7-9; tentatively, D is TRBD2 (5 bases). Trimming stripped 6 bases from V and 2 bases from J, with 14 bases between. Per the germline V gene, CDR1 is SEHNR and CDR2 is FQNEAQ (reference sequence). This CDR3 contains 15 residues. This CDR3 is CASRTREWPYNEQFF. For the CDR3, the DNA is TGTGCCAGCAGGACAAGGGAGTGGCCCTACAATGAGCAGTTCTTC.

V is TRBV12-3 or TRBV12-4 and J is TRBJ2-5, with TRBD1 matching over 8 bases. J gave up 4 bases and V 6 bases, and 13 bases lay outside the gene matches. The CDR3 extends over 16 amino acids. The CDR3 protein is CASSLSLGTGGETQYF. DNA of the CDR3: TGTGCCAGCAGCCTAAGCCTTGGGACAGGAGGAGAGACCCAGTACTTC.